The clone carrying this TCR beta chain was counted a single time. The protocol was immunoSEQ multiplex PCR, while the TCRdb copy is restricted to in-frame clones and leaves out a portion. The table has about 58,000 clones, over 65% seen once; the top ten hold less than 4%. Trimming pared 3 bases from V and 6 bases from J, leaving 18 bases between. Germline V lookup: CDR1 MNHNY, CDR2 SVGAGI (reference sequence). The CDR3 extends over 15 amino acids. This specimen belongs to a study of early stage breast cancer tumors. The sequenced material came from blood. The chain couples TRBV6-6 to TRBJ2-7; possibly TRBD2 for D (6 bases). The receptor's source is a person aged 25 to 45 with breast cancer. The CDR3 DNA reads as TGTGCCAGCAGTTATCGGGACGGGAGTTCCGCCGAGCAGTACTTC. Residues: CASSYRDGSSAEQYF.